This TCR beta chain came from a study of blood T cell repertoires in COVID-19. About the study: Acute and convalescent COVID-19 samples came from the United States, Italy and Spain.

TCRdb's table, derived via immunoSEQ multiplex PCR, lists solely in-frame clones and lacks some. This sample yields roughly 48,000 clones, of which around four fifths are seen a single time; 5.2% belongs to the top ten. The CDR3 has 13 residues. Germline CDR1 reads SGHAT; CDR2 reads FQNNGV. The V end was cut by 4 bases, the J end by 10 bases, with 16 bases between. Sequencing used peripheral blood. This sequence was found in a human donor in a cohort sampled during active COVID-19. The rearrangement joins TRBV11-2 to TRBJ1-1; a weak D match, TRBD1 (5 bases). CDR3: CASSSPKVRGAFF. In DNA form, the CDR3 reads TGTGCCAGCAGCTCCCCGAAAGTAAGGGGAGCTTTCTTT.